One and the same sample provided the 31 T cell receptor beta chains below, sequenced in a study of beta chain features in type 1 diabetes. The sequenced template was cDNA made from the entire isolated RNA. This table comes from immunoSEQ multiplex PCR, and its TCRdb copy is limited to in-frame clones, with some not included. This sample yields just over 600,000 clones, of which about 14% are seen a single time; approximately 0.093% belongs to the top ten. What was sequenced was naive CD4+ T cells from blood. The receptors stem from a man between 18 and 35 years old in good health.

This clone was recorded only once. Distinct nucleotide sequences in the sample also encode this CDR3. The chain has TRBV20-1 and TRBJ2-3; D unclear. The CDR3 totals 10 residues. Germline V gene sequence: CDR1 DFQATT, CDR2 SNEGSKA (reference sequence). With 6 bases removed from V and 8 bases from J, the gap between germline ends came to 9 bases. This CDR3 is CSASIGTQYF. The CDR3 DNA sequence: TGCAGTGCCTCGATAGGTACGCAGTATTTT.

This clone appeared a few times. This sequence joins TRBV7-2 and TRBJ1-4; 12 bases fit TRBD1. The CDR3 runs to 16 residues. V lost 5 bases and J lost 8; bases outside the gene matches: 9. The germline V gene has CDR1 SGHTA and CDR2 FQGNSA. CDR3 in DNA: TGTGCCAGCAGCGCCAGGGACAGGGGGCGCGGGGAAAAACTGTTTTTT. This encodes CASSARDRGRGEKLFF.

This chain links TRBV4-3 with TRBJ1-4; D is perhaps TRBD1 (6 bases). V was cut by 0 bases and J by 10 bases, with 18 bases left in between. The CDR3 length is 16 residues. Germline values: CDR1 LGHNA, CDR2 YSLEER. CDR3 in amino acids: CASSQDYGGAQGKLFF. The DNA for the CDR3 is TGCGCCAGCAGCCAAGATTATGGGGGCGCGCAGGGAAAACTGTTTTTT.

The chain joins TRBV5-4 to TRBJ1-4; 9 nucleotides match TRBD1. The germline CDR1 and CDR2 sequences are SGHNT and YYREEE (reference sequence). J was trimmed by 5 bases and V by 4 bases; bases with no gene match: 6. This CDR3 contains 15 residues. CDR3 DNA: TGTGCCAGCAGCACCACCGGGACAGGGAATGAAAAACTGTTTTTT. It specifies CASSTTGTGNEKLFF.

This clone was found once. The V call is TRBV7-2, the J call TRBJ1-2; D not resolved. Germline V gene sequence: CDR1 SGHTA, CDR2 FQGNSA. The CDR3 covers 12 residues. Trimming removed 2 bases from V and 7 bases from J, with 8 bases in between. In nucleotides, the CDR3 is TGTGCCAGCAGCTTAAATTGGGTTGGCTACACCTTC. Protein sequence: CASSLNWVGYTF.

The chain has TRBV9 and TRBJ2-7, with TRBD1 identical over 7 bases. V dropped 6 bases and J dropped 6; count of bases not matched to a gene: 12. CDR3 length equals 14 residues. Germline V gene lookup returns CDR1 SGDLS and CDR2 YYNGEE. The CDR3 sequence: CASTPTGAWGEQYF. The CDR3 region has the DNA TGTGCCAGCACCCCTACAGGGGCGTGGGGCGAGCAGTACTTC.

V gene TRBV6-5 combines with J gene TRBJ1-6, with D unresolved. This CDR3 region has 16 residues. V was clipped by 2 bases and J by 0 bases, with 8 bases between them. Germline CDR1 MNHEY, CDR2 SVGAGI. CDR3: CASSYGGSSYNSPLHF. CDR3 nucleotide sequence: TGTGCCAGCAGTTACGGAGGGAGCTCCTATAATTCACCCCTCCACTTT.

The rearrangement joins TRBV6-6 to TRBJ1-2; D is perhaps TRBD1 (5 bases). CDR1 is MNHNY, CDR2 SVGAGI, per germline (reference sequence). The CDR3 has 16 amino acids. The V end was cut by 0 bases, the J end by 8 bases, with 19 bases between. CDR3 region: CASSYSGAASGEGYTF. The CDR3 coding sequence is TGTGCCAGCAGTTACTCCGGGGCGGCTAGTGGGGAGGGCTACACCTTC.

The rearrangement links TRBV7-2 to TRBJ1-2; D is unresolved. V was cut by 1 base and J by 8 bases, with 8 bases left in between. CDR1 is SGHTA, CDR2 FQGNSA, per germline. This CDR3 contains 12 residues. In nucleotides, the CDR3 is TGTGCCAGCAGCTTAGAAGTAGGGGGCTACACCTTC. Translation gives CASSLEVGGYTF.

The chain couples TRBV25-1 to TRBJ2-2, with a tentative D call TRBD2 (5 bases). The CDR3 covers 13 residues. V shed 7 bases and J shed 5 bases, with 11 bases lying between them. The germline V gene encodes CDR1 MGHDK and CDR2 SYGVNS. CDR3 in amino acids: CASTLPGTGELFF. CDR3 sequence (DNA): TGTGCCAGCACCCTGCCGGGGACCGGGGAGCTGTTTTTT.

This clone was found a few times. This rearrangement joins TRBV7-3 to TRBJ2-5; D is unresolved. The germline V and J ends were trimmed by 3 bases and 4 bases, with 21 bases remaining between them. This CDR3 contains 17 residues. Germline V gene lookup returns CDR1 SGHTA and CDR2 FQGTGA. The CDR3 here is CASSFGRFIDERETQYF. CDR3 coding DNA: TGTGCCAGCAGCTTCGGGCGTTTCATCGACGAGAGAGAGACCCAGTACTTC.

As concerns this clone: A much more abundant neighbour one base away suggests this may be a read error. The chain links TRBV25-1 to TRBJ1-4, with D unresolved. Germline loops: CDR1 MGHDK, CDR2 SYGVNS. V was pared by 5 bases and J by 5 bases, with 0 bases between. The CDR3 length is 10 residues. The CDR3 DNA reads TGTGCCAGCAGTAATGAAAAACTGTTTTTT. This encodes CASSNEKLFF. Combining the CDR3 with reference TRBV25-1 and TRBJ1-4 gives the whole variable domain EADIYQTPRYLVIGTGKKITLECSQTMGHDKMYWYQQDPGMELHLIHYSYGVNSTEKGDLSSESTVSRIRTEHFPLTLESARPSHTSQYLCASSNEKLFFGSGTQLSVL.

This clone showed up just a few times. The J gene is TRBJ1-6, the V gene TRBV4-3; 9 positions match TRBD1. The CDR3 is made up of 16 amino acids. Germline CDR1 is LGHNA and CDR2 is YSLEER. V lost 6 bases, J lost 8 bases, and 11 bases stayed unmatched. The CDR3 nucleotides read TGCGCCAGCAGACAAACAAGGGGACAGGGAGATTCACCCCTCCACTTT. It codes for CASRQTRGQGDSPLHF.

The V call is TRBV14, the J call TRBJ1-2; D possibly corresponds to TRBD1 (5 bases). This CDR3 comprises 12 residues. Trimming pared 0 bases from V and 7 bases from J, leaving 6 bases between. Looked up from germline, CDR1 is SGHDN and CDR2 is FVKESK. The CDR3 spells CASSQDRVGYTF. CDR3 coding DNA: TGTGCCAGCAGCCAAGACAGGGTTGGCTACACCTTC.

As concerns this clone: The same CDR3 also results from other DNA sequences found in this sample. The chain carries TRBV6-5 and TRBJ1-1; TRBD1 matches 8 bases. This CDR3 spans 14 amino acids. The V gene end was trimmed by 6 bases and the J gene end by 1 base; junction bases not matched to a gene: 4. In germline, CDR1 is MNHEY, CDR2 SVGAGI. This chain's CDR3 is CASSRDRGNTEAFF. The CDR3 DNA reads TGTGCCAGCAGCCGTGACAGGGGGAACACTGAAGCTTTCTTT.

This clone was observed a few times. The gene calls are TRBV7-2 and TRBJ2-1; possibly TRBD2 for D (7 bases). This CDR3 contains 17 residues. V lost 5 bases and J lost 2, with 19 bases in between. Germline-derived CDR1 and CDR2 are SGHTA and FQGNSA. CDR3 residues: CASSLVGASGAYNEQFF. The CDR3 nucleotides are TGTGCCAGCAGCCTGGTGGGGGCTAGCGGAGCCTACAATGAGCAGTTCTTC.

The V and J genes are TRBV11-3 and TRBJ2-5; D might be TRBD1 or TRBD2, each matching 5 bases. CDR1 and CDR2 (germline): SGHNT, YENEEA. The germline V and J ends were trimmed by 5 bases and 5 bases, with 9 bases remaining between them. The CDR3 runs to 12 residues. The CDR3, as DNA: TGTGCCAGCAGCCCGTGGGGGGAGACCCAGTACTTC. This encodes CASSPWGETQYF.

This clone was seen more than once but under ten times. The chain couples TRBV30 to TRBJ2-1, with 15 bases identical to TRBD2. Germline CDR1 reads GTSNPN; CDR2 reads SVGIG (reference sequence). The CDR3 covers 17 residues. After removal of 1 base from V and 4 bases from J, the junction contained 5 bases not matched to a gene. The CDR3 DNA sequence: TGTGCCTGGAGTGGGACTAGCGGGGGGGCGAAGTACAATGAGCAGTTCTTC. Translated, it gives CAWSGTSGGAKYNEQFF.

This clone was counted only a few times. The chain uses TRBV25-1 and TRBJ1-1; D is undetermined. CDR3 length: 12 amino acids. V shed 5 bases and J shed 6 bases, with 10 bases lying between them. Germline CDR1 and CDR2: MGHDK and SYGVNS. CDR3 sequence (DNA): TGTGCCAGCAGTCCCGGTGTCGCTGAAGCTTTCTTT. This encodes CASSPGVAEAFF.

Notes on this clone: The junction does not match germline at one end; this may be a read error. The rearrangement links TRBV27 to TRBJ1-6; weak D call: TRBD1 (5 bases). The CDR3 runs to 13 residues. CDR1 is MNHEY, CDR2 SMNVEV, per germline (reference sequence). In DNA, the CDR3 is TGTGCCAGCAGTTGGGACCGGGATTCGCCCCTCCACTTT. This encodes CASSWDRDSPLHF.

The CDR3 sequence: CASRRLAGGSNEQFF. The CDR3 coding sequence is TGTGCCAGCAGACGACTAGCGGGAGGTAGCAATGAGCAGTTCTTC. The chain joins TRBV6-5 to TRBJ2-1; 13 bases are a match to TRBD2. J was trimmed by 6 bases and V by 6 bases; bases with no gene match: 5. CDR1 is MNHEY and CDR2 is SVGAGI in the germline V gene. This CDR3 has 15 amino acids.

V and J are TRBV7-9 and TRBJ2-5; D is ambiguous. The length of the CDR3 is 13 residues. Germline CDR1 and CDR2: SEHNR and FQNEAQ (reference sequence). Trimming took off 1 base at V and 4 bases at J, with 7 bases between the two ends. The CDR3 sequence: CASSLEWRETQYF. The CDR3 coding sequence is TGTGCCAGCAGCTTAGAGTGGAGAGAGACCCAGTACTTC.

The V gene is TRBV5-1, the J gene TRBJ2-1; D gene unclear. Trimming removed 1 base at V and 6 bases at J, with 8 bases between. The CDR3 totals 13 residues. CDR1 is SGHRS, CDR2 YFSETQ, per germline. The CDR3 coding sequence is TGCGCCAGCAGCTTGTACTTCGCCAATGAGCAGTTCTTC. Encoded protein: CASSLYFANEQFF.

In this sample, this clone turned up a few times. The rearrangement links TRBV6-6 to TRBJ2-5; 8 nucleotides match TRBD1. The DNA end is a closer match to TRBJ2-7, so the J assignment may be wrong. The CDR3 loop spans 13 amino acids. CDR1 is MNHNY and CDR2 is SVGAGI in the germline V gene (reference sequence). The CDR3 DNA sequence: TGTGCCGGTTCGACAGGGGACGGCTACGAGCAGTACTTC. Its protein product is CAGSTGDGYEQYF.

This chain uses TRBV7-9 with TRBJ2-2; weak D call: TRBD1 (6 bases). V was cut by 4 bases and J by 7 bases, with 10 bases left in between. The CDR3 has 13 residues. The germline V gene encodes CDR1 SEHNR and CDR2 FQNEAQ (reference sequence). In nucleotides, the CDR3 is TGTGCCAGCAGCTCACAGGGACACGGGGAGCTGTTTTTT. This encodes CASSSQGHGELFF.

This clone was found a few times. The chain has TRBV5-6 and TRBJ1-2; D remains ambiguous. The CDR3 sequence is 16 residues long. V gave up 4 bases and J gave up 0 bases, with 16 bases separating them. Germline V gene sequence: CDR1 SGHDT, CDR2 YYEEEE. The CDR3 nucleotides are TGTGCCAGCAGCCCGCTAGGCGGACCGTCTAACTATGGCTACACCTTC. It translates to CASSPLGGPSNYGYTF.

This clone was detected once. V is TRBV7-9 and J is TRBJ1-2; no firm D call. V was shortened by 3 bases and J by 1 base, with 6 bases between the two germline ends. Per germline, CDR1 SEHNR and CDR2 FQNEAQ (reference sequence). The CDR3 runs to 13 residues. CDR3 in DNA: TGTGCCAGCAGCTTCGAGATTAACTATGGCTACACCTTC. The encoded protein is CASSFEINYGYTF.

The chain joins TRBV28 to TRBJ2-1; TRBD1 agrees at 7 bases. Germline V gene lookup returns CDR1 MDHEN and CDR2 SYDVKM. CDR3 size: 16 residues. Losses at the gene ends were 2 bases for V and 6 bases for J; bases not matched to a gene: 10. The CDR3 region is CASSLGYRGEVNEQFF. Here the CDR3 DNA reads TGTGCCAGCAGTTTAGGGTACAGGGGCGAGGTCAATGAGCAGTTCTTC.

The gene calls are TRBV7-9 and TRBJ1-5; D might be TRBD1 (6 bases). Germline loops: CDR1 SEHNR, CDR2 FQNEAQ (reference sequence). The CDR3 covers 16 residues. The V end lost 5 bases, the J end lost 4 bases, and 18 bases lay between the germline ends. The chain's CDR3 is CASSRGQTDWNQPQHF. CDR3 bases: TGTGCCAGCAGCCGCGGACAGACGGACTGGAATCAGCCCCAGCATTTT.

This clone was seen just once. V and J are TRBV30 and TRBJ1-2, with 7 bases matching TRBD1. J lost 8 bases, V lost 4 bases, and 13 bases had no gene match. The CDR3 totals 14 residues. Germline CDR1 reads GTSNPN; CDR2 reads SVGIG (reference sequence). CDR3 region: CAWTRDSRLWGYTF. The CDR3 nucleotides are TGTGCCTGGACCCGGGACAGCCGCTTGTGGGGCTACACCTTC. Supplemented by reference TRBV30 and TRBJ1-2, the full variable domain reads SQTIHQWPATLVQPVGSPLSLECTVEGTSNPNLYWYRQAAGRGLQLLFYSVGIGQISSEVPQNLSASRPQDRQFILSSKKLLLSDSGFYLCAWTRDSRLWGYTFGSGTRLTVV.

CDR3 in DNA: TGCGCCAGCAGCCAGGCCCTTACAGGGGGTGGTGCCGGGGAGCTGTTTTTT. Translated: CASSQALTGGGAGELFF. The chain couples TRBV4-3 to TRBJ2-2; TRBD1 agrees at 8 bases. The V gene's germline CDR1 is LGHNA and CDR2 YSLEER. The CDR3 sequence is 17 residues long. Unmatched junction bases numbered 12, after V lost 3 bases and J lost 6 bases.